This is a list of T cell receptor beta chains from one sample in a study of beta chain features in type 1 diabetes. Using immunoSEQ multiplex PCR, the repertoire was profiled, and TCRdb retains in-frame clones only, with some absent. Counted here are 300,000 to 400,000 clones, roughly 9.6% occurring once; the ten biggest clones make up roughly 0.014%. The sequenced sample was naive CD4+ T cells from blood. These receptor sequences come from a woman aged 25-40 years in good health. Each CDR3 is given with its conserved first and last residue. D genes are given only for firm matches. The listing skips clone size in some rows; elsewhere it reads once, few, many or a size class.

TRBJ2-7 TRBD2 . 17 TRBV29-1 TGCAGCCTTGCGGGGCTAGCGGGAAATAAGGCGTCCTACGAGCAGTACTTC CSLAGLAGNKASYEQYF
TRBJ1-2 TRBD1 few 16 TRBV7-2 TGTGCCAGCACGAGAGACAGGGCCCAAGTCAACTATGGCTACACCTTC CASTRDRAQVNYGYTF
TRBJ2-3 . . 15 TRBV14 TGTGCCAGCAGCCAAGGGACAGTAAGCACAGATACGCAGTATTTT CASSQGTVSTDTQYF
TRBJ2-1 . few 10 TRBV7-9 TGTGCCACCACAACGTATGAGCAGTTCTTC CATTTYEQFF
TRBJ1-2 . few 11 TRBV14 TGTGCCAGCAGTGCGGGGAATGGCTACACCTTC CASSAGNGYTF
TRBJ2-7 . . 13 TRBV6-6 TGTGCCAGCAGTTACGCTAGGCACTACGAGCAGTACTTC CASSYARHYEQYF
TRBJ2-7 . . 15 TRBV28 TGTGCCAGCAGTTCCACCGATGGAGTTGCCTCCGAGCAGTACTTC CASSSTDGVASEQYF
TRBJ2-1 TRBD2 . 16 TRBV19 TGTGCTTCGAAGGGTGTACTAGCGGGAGGGTACAATGAGCAGTTCTTC CASKGVLAGGYNEQFF
TRBJ2-7 TRBD2 few 18 TRBV14 TGTGCCAGCAGCCAAGATTTCCCACTAGCGGGCGATTCCTACGAGCAGTACTTC CASSQDFPLAGDSYEQYF
TRBJ2-5 TRBD1 . 16 TRBV7-9 TGTGCCAGCAGCTTATCCGGGACAGGGAGCCAAGAGACCCAGTACTTC CASSLSGTGSQETQYF
TRBJ2-5 TRBD1 few 13 TRBV5-1 TGCGCCAGCAGCTTTGGGACAGAAGAGACCCAGTACTTC CASSFGTEETQYF
TRBJ1-2 . . 14 TRBV5-1 TGCGCCAGCAGCTTGGGACAAACCCACTGGGGCTACACCTTC CASSLGQTHWGYTF
TRBJ1-1 . few 12 TRBV18 TGTGCCAGCTCAGGAGTGAACACTGAAGCTTTCTTT CASSGVNTEAFF
TRBJ2-2 . . 15 TRBV18 TGTGCCAGCTCTCCTCAGGGGATGAACACCGGGGAGCTGTTTTTT CASSPQGMNTGELFF
TRBJ2-7 . . 15 TRBV6-6 TGTGCCAGCAGTTACCCCCGGGACACGTATTACGAGCAGTACTTC CASSYPRDTYYEQYF
TRBJ2-3 TRBD2 . 16 TRBV7-3 TGTGCCAGCAGCTTAGGAAGCGCGGGAGGCACAGATACGCAGTATTTT CASSLGSAGGTDTQYF
TRBJ2-7 TRBD1 few 13 TRBV18 TGTGCCAGCTCCCCCGGGACAGGAGGTTTGCAGTACTTC CASSPGTGGLQYF
TRBJ1-4 TRBD1 . 12 TRBV6-6 TGTGCCAGCAGTCCTTTTGGACAGGAACTGTTTTTT CASSPFGQELFF
TRBJ2-2 . . 15 TRBV4-3 TGCGCCAGCAGCCAAGATTATCGGAACACCGGGGAGCTGTTTTTT CASSQDYRNTGELFF
TRBJ1-1 . few 15 TRBV5-6 TGTGCCAGCAGCTTGTTGACAGCCATGAACACTGAAGCTTTCTTT CASSLLTAMNTEAFF
TRBJ2-7 TRBD2 . 14 TRBV9 TGTGCCAGCAGCGTAGGCGGGGGGACTTACGAGCAGTACTTC CASSVGGGTYEQYF
TRBJ2-3 . . 15 TRBV5-1 TGCGCCAGCATGGGCGGGGCCCACCCCACAGATACGCAGTATTTT CASMGGAHPTDTQYF
TRBJ2-7 TRBD1 . 13 TRBV27 TGTGCCAGCACTAGACAGGGAAGCTACGAGCAGTACTTC CASTRQGSYEQYF
TRBJ2-3 TRBD2 few 18 TRBV18 TGTGCCAGCTCACCCCAGACTAGCGGGGGATCTAGCACAGATACGCAGTATTTT CASSPQTSGGSSTDTQYF
TRBJ2-1 . few 15 TRBV19 TGTGCCAGTAGTATCTGGCAGGACGGGAACAATGAGCAGTTCTTC CASSIWQDGNNEQFF
TRBJ2-7 TRBD2 few 17 TRBV2 TGTGCCAGCAGTGATATCCGCCTAGCGGGGTTTTCCTACGAGCAGTACTTC CASSDIRLAGFSYEQYF
TRBJ2-1 TRBD2 . 14 TRBV5-4 TGTGCCAGCAGCTTGGTGACTAGCGGGAGGGAGCAGTTCTTC CASSLVTSGREQFF
TRBJ2-7 TRBD1 few 13 TRBV18 TGTGCCAGCTCACCCGAGGACAGGGGGCAGCAGTACTTC CASSPEDRGQQYF
TRBJ1-2 . few 13 TRBV6-5 TGTGCCAGCAGTTACGACAGGAACTATGGCTACACCTTC CASSYDRNYGYTF
TRBJ2-6 . . 17 TRBV5-5 TGTGCCAGCAGCTGGGGACACGCCAGCTCTGGGGCCAACGTCCTGACTTTC CASSWGHASSGANVLTF
TRBJ2-3 TRBD2 . 16 TRBV30 TGTGCCTCCAGTAGACTAGCGGGCCATGGGGCAGATACGCAGTATTTT CASSRLAGHGADTQYF
TRBJ2-1 . . 15 TRBV18 TGTGCCAGCTCACCGGGGCGGGACCTGTACAATGAGCAGTTCTTC CASSPGRDLYNEQFF
TRBJ2-1 . few 15 TRBV25-1 TGTGCCAGCAGTGGGGGTTGGGGGCGCATAAATGAGCAGTTCTTC CASSGGWGRINEQFF
TRBJ2-7 TRBD1 . 13 TRBV7-6 TGTGCCAGCAGCTTGGACAGGACCAGGGTTCTGTACTTC CASSLDRTRVLYF
TRBJ2-2 TRBD1 few 14 TRBV9 TGTGCCAGCAGCCCCGGACAGGGCAGCGGGGAGCTGTTTTTT CASSPGQGSGELFF
TRBJ2-7 TRBD1 . 15 TRBV2 TGTGCCAGCAGGGCTGGAAGGACAGGGGGCTACGAGCAGTACTTC CASRAGRTGGYEQYF
TRBJ2-4 . few 13 TRBV28 TGTGCCAGCAGACAGGGTACCAAAAACATTCAGTACTTC CASRQGTKNIQYF
TRBJ2-2 TRBD2 . 16 TRBV27 TGTGCCAGCAGGGCCTTGGGGACTAGCCACACCGGGGAGCTGTTTTTT CASRALGTSHTGELFF
TRBJ2-4 . few 14 TRBV19 TGTGCCAGTGACCGGTCTTACGGGGGTAACATTCAGTACTTC CASDRSYGGNIQYF
TRBJ1-2 . . 12 TRBV30 TGTGCCTGGAGTCAGGGTAACTATGGCTACACCTTC CAWSQGNYGYTF
TRBJ2-1 TRBD2 few 15 TRBV7-9 TGTGCCAGCAGTTACCGGACTAGCGAGTACAATGAGCAGTTCTTC CASSYRTSEYNEQFF
TRBJ2-7 . few 15 TRBV1 TGCACCAGCAGCCAAGCGTTCACAGGGAGAGACGAGCAGTACTTC CTSSQAFTGRDEQYF
TRBJ2-7 TRBD2 few 16 TRBV5-1 TGCGCCAGCCGAGCGGGGGCTAGCGGGAGGCCCTACGAGCAGTACTTC CASRAGASGRPYEQYF
TRBJ2-1 TRBD2 . 14 TRBV29-1 TGCAGCGTCGCACAGCGGGGGAACTACAATGAGCAGTTCTTC CSVAQRGNYNEQFF